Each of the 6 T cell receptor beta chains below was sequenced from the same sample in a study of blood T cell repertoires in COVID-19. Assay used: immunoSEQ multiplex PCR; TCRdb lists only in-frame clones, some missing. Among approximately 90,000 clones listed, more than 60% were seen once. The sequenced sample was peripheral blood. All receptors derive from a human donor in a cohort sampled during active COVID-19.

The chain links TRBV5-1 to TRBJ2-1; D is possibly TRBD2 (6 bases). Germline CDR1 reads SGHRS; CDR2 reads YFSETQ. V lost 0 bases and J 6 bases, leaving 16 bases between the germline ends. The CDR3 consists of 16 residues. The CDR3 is CASSLDGTRGANEQFF. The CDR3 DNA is TGCGCCAGCAGCTTGGATGGGACTCGCGGGGCCAATGAGCAGTTCTTC.

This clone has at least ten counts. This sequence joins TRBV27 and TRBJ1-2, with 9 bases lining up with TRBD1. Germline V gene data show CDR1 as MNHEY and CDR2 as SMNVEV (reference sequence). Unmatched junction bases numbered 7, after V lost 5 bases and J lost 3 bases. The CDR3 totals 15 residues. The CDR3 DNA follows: TGTGCCAGCAGTGTCACAGGGGGCGCGGACTATGGCTACACCTTC. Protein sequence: CASSVTGGADYGYTF.

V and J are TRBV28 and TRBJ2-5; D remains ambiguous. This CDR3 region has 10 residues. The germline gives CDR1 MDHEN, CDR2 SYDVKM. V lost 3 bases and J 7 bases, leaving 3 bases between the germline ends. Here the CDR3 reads CASSFGTQYF. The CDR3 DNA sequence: TGTGCCAGCAGTTTCGGGACCCAGTACTTC.

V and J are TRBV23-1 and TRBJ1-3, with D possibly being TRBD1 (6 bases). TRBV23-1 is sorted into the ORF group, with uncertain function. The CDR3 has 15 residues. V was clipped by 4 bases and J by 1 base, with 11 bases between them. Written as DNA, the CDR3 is TGCGCCAGCAGTCGTTCCGACAGGTCTGGAAACACCATATATTTT. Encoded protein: CASSRSDRSGNTIYF.

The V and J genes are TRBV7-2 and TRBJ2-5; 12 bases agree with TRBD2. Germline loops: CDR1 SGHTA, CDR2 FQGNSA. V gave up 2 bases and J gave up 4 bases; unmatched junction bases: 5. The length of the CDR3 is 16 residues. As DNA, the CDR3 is TGTGCCAGCAGCTTACCACTAGCGGGAGGTGGAGAGACCCAGTACTTC. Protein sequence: CASSLPLAGGGETQYF.

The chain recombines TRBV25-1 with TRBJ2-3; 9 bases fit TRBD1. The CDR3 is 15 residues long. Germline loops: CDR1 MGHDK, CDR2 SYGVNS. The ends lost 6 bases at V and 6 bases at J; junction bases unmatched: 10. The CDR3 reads CASSSGTGKMDTQYF. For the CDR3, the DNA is TGTGCCAGCAGCTCCGGGACAGGGAAAATGGATACGCAGTATTTT.